This T cell receptor (beta chain) derives from a study of identical twins. Overall study findings and caveats: Among out-of-frame alpha sequences shared by twins, low generation probability occurred in excess. Within cord blood, abundant beta clonotypes carried fewer insertions, but memory repertoires showed no such trend. Zero-insertion results could be subject to partial confounding by invariant MAIT and iNKT cells.

Healthy Caucasians provided all donations. TCRdb analysed the 5' RACE reads with MiXCR anew, one entry per CDR3 protein. The sample has 690,000 or so distinct CDR3 sequences, less than 10% seen once. The ends lost 0 bases at V and 4 bases at J; junction bases unmatched: 3. CDR3 length: 16 residues. CDR1 is LGHNA, CDR2 YSLEER, per germline. Only a few counts were recorded for this clonotype. Its antigen remains unidentified. This same sample was also part of a study on yellow fever vaccine responses in identical twins.

This TCR was sampled from a woman aged 18-29 years in good health. V and J are TRBV4-3 and TRBJ2-1; 10 bases agree with TRBD2. The sequencing sample was made of PBMCs. The CDR3 region is CASSQESSGSYNEQFF. CDR3 nucleotide sequence: TGCGCCAGCAGCCAAGAGTCTAGCGGGAGTTACAATGAGCAGTTCTTC.